This T cell receptor beta chain is drawn from a study of T cell responses to AZD1222 COVID-19 vaccine. The method was immunoSEQ multiplex PCR; TCRdb's version includes in-frame clones alone and lacks a portion of them. Of some 150,000 clones listed, almost 85% were seen once; the top ten hold around 8.3%. Study findings and constraints: Researchers took repertoire samples only after the peak T cell response had come.

Germline loops: CDR1 LGHDT, CDR2 YNNKEL (reference sequence). The CDR3 runs to 14 residues. Deletions cut 2 bases from V and 5 bases from J, with 12 bases between. Details on this clone: The target antigen is unknown.

The material sequenced was peripheral blood, taken 28 days after the second dose of the MenACWY control vaccine. The TCR originated in an adult who received the MenACWY meningococcal vaccine as a control. The V and J genes are TRBV3-1 (or the pseudogene TRBV3-2) and TRBJ1-1; D may be TRBD1 (5 bases). DNA of the CDR3: TGTGCCAGCAGCCAATACGACAGCGGAACTGAAGCTTTCTTT. Translated, it gives CASSQYDSGTEAFF.